Listed below are T cell receptor beta chains from one sample, sequenced in a study of shared clonotypes between healthy human individuals. Profiling relied on immunoSEQ multiplex PCR, and the TCRdb table lists in-frame clones only, not all of them. Of about 2 million clones listed, less than 95% are singletons. Material for sequencing was naive CD8+ T cells sorted from blood. The origin of the receptors is a man aged 18 to 30 in good health. The conserved cysteine and the conserved F or W are not part of the CDR3 here.

v_call: TRBV6-6
j_call: TRBJ2-7
cdr3_aa: ASSYSRTSFEQY

v_call: TRBV4-1
j_call: TRBJ1-1
cdr3_aa: ASSHPPHEQMNTEAF

v_call: TRBV9
j_call: TRBJ2-1
cdr3_aa: ASSVQIHSSYNEQF

v_call: TRBV4-3
j_call: TRBJ2-7
cdr3_aa: ASSQDLDTYEQY

v_call: TRBV19
j_call: TRBJ2-3
cdr3_aa: ASSTTDTQY

v_call: TRBV7-8
j_call: TRBJ1-1
cdr3_aa: ASSLDPGTEAF

v_call: TRBV27
j_call: TRBJ1-5
cdr3_aa: ASSPRPLDGQPQH

v_call: TRBV7-9
j_call: TRBJ2-7
cdr3_aa: ASSPRLAGAYEQY

v_call: TRBV14
j_call: TRBJ2-5
cdr3_aa: ASSQLQETQY

v_call: TRBV30
j_call: NA
cdr3_aa: AWTLEGGHEQY

v_call: TRBV7-9
j_call: TRBJ1-1
cdr3_aa: ASSPLGVGNTEAF

v_call: TRBV29-1
j_call: TRBJ2-1
cdr3_aa: SVEGDNEQF

v_call: TRBV7-9
j_call: TRBJ1-4
cdr3_aa: ASSFDIQNEKLF

v_call: TRBV29-1
j_call: TRBJ2-5
cdr3_aa: SVEFGVGAETQY

v_call: TRBV6-1
j_call: TRBJ1-4
cdr3_aa: ASSARQGNEKLF

v_call: TRBV27
j_call: TRBJ1-1
cdr3_aa: ASRILGGTEAF

v_call: TRBV27
j_call: TRBJ2-7
cdr3_aa: ASTSSSGTVSYEQY

v_call: TRBV29-1
j_call: TRBJ2-1
cdr3_aa: SCTSLEPSYNEQF

v_call: TRBV27
j_call: TRBJ2-5
cdr3_aa: ASRGGVGDTETQY

v_call: TRBV7-7
j_call: TRBJ2-1
cdr3_aa: ASSPVPVSYNEQF

v_call: TRBV29-1
j_call: TRBJ2-7
cdr3_aa: SVAGLAETYEQY

v_call: TRBV13
j_call: TRBJ2-7
cdr3_aa: ASSSPTSVEQY

v_call: TRBV19
j_call: TRBJ1-2
cdr3_aa: ASSRGAESYGYT

v_call: TRBV11-3
j_call: TRBJ2-2
cdr3_aa: ASSLGLNTGELF

v_call: TRBV15
j_call: TRBJ2-6
cdr3_aa: ATSGASGANVLT

v_call: TRBV7-8
j_call: TRBJ2-1
cdr3_aa: ASSLGLAGPNEQF

v_call: TRBV19
j_call: TRBJ1-1
cdr3_aa: ASSIGRNTEAF

v_call: TRBV5-1
j_call: TRBJ2-1
cdr3_aa: ASSLDGVEQF

v_call: TRBV25-1
j_call: TRBJ2-7
cdr3_aa: ASSRGVGDEQY

v_call: TRBV19
j_call: TRBJ2-7
cdr3_aa: ASRWTESSYEQY

v_call: TRBV2
j_call: TRBJ1-1
cdr3_aa: ASFIGGNTEAF

v_call: TRBV18
j_call: TRBJ2-7
cdr3_aa: ASSTGTAHYEQY

v_call: TRBV27
j_call: TRBJ1-5
cdr3_aa: ASSRLDRNQPQH

v_call: TRBV9
j_call: TRBJ1-3
cdr3_aa: ASSPSGGTEGNTIY

v_call: TRBV11-2
j_call: TRBJ2-7
cdr3_aa: ASSLGLDHEQY

v_call: TRBV4-3
j_call: TRBJ2-7
cdr3_aa: ASSQDRGDVSYEQY

v_call: TRBV7-2
j_call: TRBJ2-3
cdr3_aa: ASSLVGLAGTDTQY

v_call: TRBV2
j_call: TRBJ2-1
cdr3_aa: ATPPRGSYNEQF

v_call: TRBV29-1
j_call: TRBJ2-3
cdr3_aa: NVTPGQRTDTQY

v_call: TRBV11-3
j_call: TRBJ2-1
cdr3_aa: ASSSTGSEQF

v_call: TRBV29-1
j_call: TRBJ2-5
cdr3_aa: SGAGTGTETQY

v_call: TRBV7-9
j_call: TRBJ2-5
cdr3_aa: ASSPLEGQGIQETQY

v_call: TRBV4-1
j_call: TRBJ2-5
cdr3_aa: ASIGGGSGQETQY

v_call: TRBV4-3
j_call: TRBJ2-2
cdr3_aa: ASSLQGAGGELF

v_call: TRBV5-1
j_call: TRBJ2-3
cdr3_aa: ASSLDWTSTDTQY

v_call: TRBV5-1
j_call: TRBJ2-7
cdr3_aa: ASSLTRDSFTYEQY

v_call: TRBV12-5
j_call: TRBJ2-1
cdr3_aa: ASGIGSYNEQF

v_call: TRBV27
j_call: TRBJ2-5
cdr3_aa: ASAVGQSAGETQY